A selection of T cell receptor beta chains follows, all from one sample in a study of blood T cell repertoires in COVID-19. The repertoire was sequenced with immunoSEQ multiplex PCR; TCRdb's copy has only in-frame clones and lacks some. This table has some 200,000 clones, roughly 80% appearing once. The sequencing input was peripheral blood. These receptors all come from a woman older than 75 with COVID-19, enrolled during active disease. Each CDR3 is given with its conserved first and last residue. Fields, in order: D gene, clone size, J gene, V gene, CDR3 DNA, CDR3 protein. D genes are given only for firm matches. Clone size is given for some rows only: seen once, a few or many times, or a class if the clone is expanded.

d_call: .; clone_size: .; j_call: TRBJ1-2; v_call: TRBV2; cdr3_nt: TGTGCCAGCAAATCGTCAGCTAACTATGGCTACACCTTC; cdr3_aa: CASKSSANYGYTF
d_call: TRBD1; clone_size: once; j_call: TRBJ2-5; v_call: TRBV29-1; cdr3_nt: TGCAGCTTAGGGGACAGGGGGCGTGGAGAGACCCAGTACTTC; cdr3_aa: CSLGDRGRGETQYF
d_call: TRBD1; clone_size: .; j_call: TRBJ2-5; v_call: TRBV5-1; cdr3_nt: TGCGCCAGCAGCTGGGGGACAGGTACGGAAGGGGAGACCCAGTACTTC; cdr3_aa: CASSWGTGTEGETQYF
d_call: .; clone_size: .; j_call: TRBJ2-7; v_call: TRBV30; cdr3_nt: TGTGCCTGGAGTTGGCAGAACGAGCAGTACTTC; cdr3_aa: CAWSWQNEQYF
d_call: .; clone_size: many; j_call: TRBJ1-1; v_call: TRBV15; cdr3_nt: TGTGCCACCAGCAGAGGCCAGGGGACGGGCAACACTGAAGCTTTCTTT; cdr3_aa: CATSRGQGTGNTEAFF
d_call: .; clone_size: .; j_call: TRBJ2-2; v_call: TRBV18; cdr3_nt: TGTGCCAGCTCACCAATTACGGCGAACACCGGGGAGCTGTTTTTT; cdr3_aa: CASSPITANTGELFF
d_call: .; clone_size: .; j_call: TRBJ1-2; v_call: TRBV24-1; cdr3_nt: TGTGCCACCAGTGATCGTGAAACAGGTGGCTACACCTTC; cdr3_aa: CATSDRETGGYTF
d_call: TRBD1; clone_size: .; j_call: TRBJ2-7; v_call: TRBV6-6; cdr3_nt: TGTGCCAGCAGAACTCCGGGACAGGGCTACGAGCAGTACTTC; cdr3_aa: CASRTPGQGYEQYF
d_call: .; clone_size: .; j_call: TRBJ1-2; v_call: TRBV4-2; cdr3_nt: TGTGCCAGCAGCCAAGAGGCAGGGTATGGCTACACCTTC; cdr3_aa: CASSQEAGYGYTF
d_call: TRBD2; clone_size: .; j_call: TRBJ2-3; v_call: TRBV24-1; cdr3_nt: TGTGCCACCAGTGATTTGGCGGGGGGGGCAGATACGCAGTATTTT; cdr3_aa: CATSDLAGGADTQYF
d_call: .; clone_size: .; j_call: TRBJ1-5; v_call: TRBV6-2/TRBV6-3; cdr3_nt: TGTGCCAGCAGTTACGGGCGTATATGGGGCGAGGAGCCCCAGCATTTT; cdr3_aa: CASSYGRIWGEEPQHF
d_call: TRBD2; clone_size: .; j_call: TRBJ2-1; v_call: TRBV7-9; cdr3_nt: TGTGCCAGCAGCCCTACATCGGGCGGGAGAAGATCCTACAATGAGCAGTTCTTC; cdr3_aa: CASSPTSGGRRSYNEQFF
d_call: .; clone_size: .; j_call: TRBJ2-3; v_call: TRBV18; cdr3_nt: TGTGCCAGCTCCCTGGGCCTCGCTGGAGATACGCAGTATTTT; cdr3_aa: CASSLGLAGDTQYF
d_call: .; clone_size: .; j_call: TRBJ2-1; v_call: TRBV13; cdr3_nt: TGTGCCAGCAGCTCGCTACCCCGGAGCTATTACAATGAGCAGTTCTTC; cdr3_aa: CASSSLPRSYYNEQFF